This entry lists 21 T cell receptor beta chains sequenced from one sample in a study of T cell repertoires in cytomegalovirus infection. One entry per CDR3 protein results from TCRdb running MiXCR on the reads. The table includes roughly 120,000 distinct CDR3 sequences, approximately 30% detected once. Their target antigens are unknown. The sequenced sample was CD8+ T cells from cultured PBMCs, obtained from culture after CMV antigen stimulation. Receptor source: a human donor in good health (CMV status not recorded). Some clones in this sample may be carry-over from other donors' samples.

This clonotype was detected many times. The chain uses TRBV14 and TRBJ2-1; 10 bases map to TRBD2. The V and J ends lost 6 bases and 2 bases, in that order; junction bases with no gene match: 13. Germline-derived CDR1 and CDR2 are SGHDN and FVKESK. CDR3 length: 18 residues. The CDR3 is CASRLSPSGGGTYNEQFF. The CDR3 DNA follows: TGTGCCAGCAGACTAAGCCCCAGCGGGGGGGGAACCTACAATGAGCAGTTCTTC.

The V gene is TRBV24-1, the J gene TRBJ1-1; D is undetermined. Per germline, CDR1 KGHDR and CDR2 SFDVKD. CDR3 size: 15 residues. V lost 0 bases, J lost 10 bases, and 17 bases lay in between. CDR3 nucleotides: TGTGCCACCAGTGATTTGCGTCCACCACCACTTGCAGCTTTCTTT. This translates into CATSDLRPPPLAAFF.

This clonotype was counted only a few times. One end of the junction varies from germline; a read error may be responsible. V is TRBV5-3 and J is TRBJ1-4; D is unresolved. TRBV5-3 is filed as an ORF, its function uncertain. CDR3 size: 13 residues. This chain's CDR3 is CASSFGPAEKLFF. The CDR3 nucleotides are TGTGCCAGCAGCTTCGGGCCAGCAGAAAAACTGTTTTTT.

A few counts support this clonotype. V usage is TRBV25-1 and J usage is TRBJ1-1, with 8 bases fitting TRBD1. CDR1 and CDR2 (germline): MGHDK, SYGVNS. V shed 0 bases and J 5 bases; nucleotides not matched to a gene: 8. CDR3 length: 16 residues. CDR3 protein: CASSEYFQGAETEAFF. CDR3 bases: TGTGCCAGCAGTGAATATTTCCAGGGGGCAGAGACTGAAGCTTTCTTT.

There are many counts of this clonotype. V is TRBV7-9 and J is TRBJ2-5; maybe TRBD1 (6 bases). Germline V gene sequence: CDR1 SEHNR, CDR2 FQNEAQ (reference sequence). This CDR3 is 13 amino acids long. Trimming cost V 2 bases and J 3 bases, with 7 bases left between them. The CDR3 sequence: CASSLSGEETQYF. CDR3 in DNA: TGTGCCAGCAGCTTATCAGGGGAAGAGACCCAGTACTTC.

V usage is TRBV7-3 and J usage is TRBJ2-3; D unclear. Trimming pared 5 bases from V and 2 bases from J, leaving 14 bases between. The CDR3 covers 15 residues. Germline CDR1 SGHTA, CDR2 FQGTGA. CDR3 amino acids: CASSPDTAYTDTQYF. In nucleotides, the CDR3 is TGTGCCAGCAGCCCAGACACAGCCTACACAGATACGCAGTATTTT.

The rearrangement links TRBV5-1 to TRBJ2-3; 10 nucleotides line up with TRBD1. The V gene end was trimmed by 4 bases and the J gene end by 2 bases; junction bases not matched to a gene: 4. CDR1 and CDR2 from the germline V gene are SGHRS and YFSETQ. CDR3 length equals 15 residues. CDR3 in DNA: TGCGCCAGCAGCCGGGGACAGGGGTTCACAGATACGCAGTATTTT. Translation gives CASSRGQGFTDTQYF. The whole variable domain, filled in from reference TRBV5-1 and TRBJ2-3, reads KAGVTQTPRYLIKTRGQQVTLSCSPISGHRSVSWYQQTPGQGLQFLFEYFSETQRNKGNFPGRFSGRQFSNSRSEMNVSTLELGDSALYLCASSRGQGFTDTQYFGPGTRLTVL.

In DNA form, the CDR3 reads TGCGCCAGCAGCCCCGAAGACTCCCCTCGGGAGACCCAGTACTTC. Translating gives CASSPEDSPRETQYF. The V call is TRBV4-1, the J call TRBJ2-5; no firm D call. This CDR3 contains 15 residues. Germline assignment: CDR1 MGHRA and CDR2 YSYEKL. Between the trimmed V and J ends, which lost 4 bases and 5 bases, there was a span of 17 bases.

This clonotype showed up many times. The chain carries TRBV7-2 and TRBJ2-7; tentatively, D is TRBD1 (6 bases). Germline CDR1 is SGHTA and CDR2 is FQGNSA. This CDR3 comprises 16 residues. The ends were cut back, 2 bases at V and 2 bases at J, with 16 bases in the middle. The CDR3, as DNA: TGTGCCAGCAGCTTAAGGACAGCTAAAATAACCTACGAGCAGTACTTC. This encodes CASSLRTAKITYEQYF. The full variable domain, its missing parts supplied by reference TRBV7-2 and TRBJ2-7, is GAGVSQSPSNKVTEKGKDVELRCDPISGHTALYWYRQSLGQGLEFLIYFQGNSAPDKSGLPSDRFSAERTGGSVSTLTIQRTQQEDSAVYLCASSLRTAKITYEQYFGPGTRLTVT.

The chain employs TRBV20-1 and TRBJ1-2, with D unresolved. This CDR3 comprises 12 residues. Trimming took off 3 bases at V and 8 bases at J, with 13 bases between the two ends. CDR1 is DFQATT, CDR2 SNEGSKA, per germline (reference sequence). CDR3 bases: TGCAGTGCTAGGGGCCGACTTCGGGGCTACACCTTC. Translated, it gives CSARGRLRGYTF.

V and J are TRBV6-2 or TRBV6-3 and TRBJ2-1; tentative D call: TRBD1 (5 bases). V was pared by 7 bases and J by 8 bases, with 18 bases between. Germline-derived CDR1 and CDR2 are MNHEY and SVGEGT. The CDR3 loop spans 14 amino acids. The CDR3 is CASIGPRDIDEQFF. CDR3 nucleotide sequence: TGTGCCAGCATTGGGCCCAGGGATATCGATGAGCAGTTCTTC.

Ten or more counts support this clonotype. Here the CDR3 DNA reads TGTGCCAGCAGACCCGCCACGACGGGGACGGCGATCTCCTACGAGCAGTACTTC. Translated: CASRPATTGTAISYEQYF. The chain uses TRBV2 and TRBJ2-7; D is tentatively TRBD1 or TRBD2 (5 bases each). There are 18 residues in the CDR3. The V end was cut by 6 bases, the J end by 0 bases, with 24 bases between. Germline assignment: CDR1 SNHLY and CDR2 FYNNEI.

The chain links TRBV2 to TRBJ2-7; 9 nucleotides align to TRBD1. The V gene end was trimmed by 7 bases and the J gene end by 4 bases; junction bases not matched to a gene: 8. The CDR3 sequence is 14 residues long. Germline V gene data show CDR1 as SNHLY and CDR2 as FYNNEI. CDR3 coding DNA: TGTGCCAGCATCCAAACAGGGGGCAAATACGAGCAGTACTTC. Its translation is CASIQTGGKYEQYF.

The J gene is TRBJ2-7, the V gene TRBV19; TRBD1 is a possible D gene (5 bases). The CDR3 contains 13 residues. Trimming shortened V by 5 bases and J by 4 bases, and 12 bases separated the two germline ends. The germline CDR1 and CDR2 sequences are LNHDA and SQIVND (reference sequence). CDR3 protein: CASSPAGHYEQYF. As DNA, the CDR3 is TGTGCCAGTAGTCCCGCAGGGCATTACGAGCAGTACTTC. The entire variable domain, with the rest obtained from reference TRBV19 and TRBJ2-7, is as follows: DGGITQSPKYLFRKEGQNVTLSCEQNLNHDAMYWYRQDPGQGLRLIYYSQIVNDFQKGDIAEGYSVSREKKESFPLTVTSAQKNPTAFYLCASSPAGHYEQYFGPGTRLTVT.

The chain is built from TRBV2 and TRBJ2-1; D uncertain. Trimming took off 3 bases at V and 9 bases at J, with 9 bases between the two ends. Germline CDR1 and CDR2: SNHLY and FYNNEI. The CDR3 has 12 amino acids. CDR3 in DNA: TGTGCCAGCAGTGAGATTTTAGCTGAGCAGTTCTTC. Amino acids: CASSEILAEQFF.

This clonotype was seen a few times. The chain employs TRBV7-3 and TRBJ1-1; possibly TRBD1 for D (6 bases). Trimming cost V 5 bases and J 1 base, with 14 bases left between them. The CDR3 length is 15 residues. CDR1 SGHTA and CDR2 FQGTGA come from the germline V gene. In DNA, the CDR3 is TGTGCCAGCAGCCCCCACCCGACAGGGAACACTGAAGCTTTCTTT. This gives the protein CASSPHPTGNTEAFF.

This clonotype showed up just a few times. The chain has TRBV6-6 and TRBJ2-1, with D uncertain. Germline CDR1 and CDR2: MNHNY and SVGAGI (reference sequence). V dropped 2 bases and J dropped 6 bases, with 5 bases sitting between them. The CDR3 contains 12 residues. The CDR3 sequence is CASSYEVNEQFF. Written as DNA, the CDR3 is TGTGCCAGCAGTTACGAGGTCAATGAGCAGTTCTTC.

The sample holds a few counts of this clonotype. The V gene is TRBV7-9, the J gene TRBJ1-4; TRBD1 matches at 7 bases. V lost 5 bases to trimming and J lost 7 bases; unmatched junction nucleotides: 7. This CDR3 is 14 amino acids long. Germline CDR1 reads SEHNR; CDR2 reads FQNEAQ (reference sequence). CDR3 amino acids: CASSHGQAGEKLFF. The CDR3 DNA is TGTGCCAGCAGCCACGGACAGGCCGGTGAAAAACTGTTTTTT.

The gene calls are TRBV11-2 and TRBJ2-5; unclear D gene. From germline, CDR1 is SGHAT and CDR2 FQNNGV. The CDR3 runs to 13 residues. The V end lost 5 bases, the J end lost 5 bases, and 12 bases lay between the germline ends. CDR3 sequence reads: CASSVIQRETQYF. CDR3 DNA: TGTGCCAGCAGCGTCATCCAGAGGGAGACCCAGTACTTC.

This chain uses TRBV28 with TRBJ2-7; possibly TRBD2 for D (6 bases). Trimming took 6 bases from V and 0 from J, leaving 18 bases between them. The CDR3 sequence is 16 residues long. In germline, CDR1 is MDHEN, CDR2 SYDVKM. For the CDR3, the DNA is TGTGCCAGCAGCCCGGCAGAGTGGCGGGGCTCCTACGAGCAGTACTTC. It yields the protein CASSPAEWRGSYEQYF.

This clonotype was counted ten times or more. This chain uses TRBV6-2 or TRBV6-3 with TRBJ2-1; 7 bases match TRBD2. The junction had 8 bases not matched to a gene; V was cut back by 4 bases and J by 5 bases. This CDR3 contains 15 residues. In germline, CDR1 is MNHEY, CDR2 SVGEGT. The CDR3 DNA sequence: TGTGCCAGCAGTTTATGGGGGGGGAACAACAATGAGCAGTTCTTC. Its translation is CASSLWGGNNNEQFF.